What follows are 7 T cell receptor beta chains derived from one specimen sequenced in a study of T cell responses to AZD1222 COVID-19 vaccine. Assay used: immunoSEQ multiplex PCR; TCRdb lists only in-frame clones, some missing. The sample shows 90,000 to 150,000 clones, 87% of them seen only once. This sample comprised peripheral blood, obtained 28 days after the second AZD1222 dose. These receptors came from an adult who received the AZD1222 COVID-19 vaccine.

The genes are TRBV3-1 (or the pseudogene TRBV3-2) and TRBJ2-2; the match to TRBD1 covers 8 bases. With V trimmed by 5 bases and J by 4 bases, 3 bases remained unmatched. This CDR3 comprises 14 residues. Looked up from germline, CDR1 is LGHDT and CDR2 is YNNKEL (reference sequence). This chain's CDR3 is CASSRTGPTGELFF. The CDR3, as DNA: TGTGCCAGCAGCAGGACAGGGCCCACCGGGGAGCTGTTTTTT.

The CDR3 bases are TGCGCCAGCAGCGACAGGGGTTACGATGGAGCTTTCTTT. Residues: CASSDRGYDGAFF. J is TRBJ1-1 and V is TRBV5-1; 8 positions agree with TRBD1. The V segment lost 4 bases and the J segment 10 bases; nucleotides outside the gene matches: 9. Germline V lookup: CDR1 SGHRS, CDR2 YFSETQ. The CDR3 runs to 13 residues.

The V gene is TRBV6-5, the J gene TRBJ2-2; 9 positions agree with TRBD1. The CDR3 covers 15 residues. Germline values: CDR1 MNHEY, CDR2 SVGAGI. Trimming at V came to 6 bases and at J to 4 bases, leaving 6 bases not matched to a gene. CDR3 in DNA: TGTGCCAGCAGGAGTGACAGGGGGGTCACCGGGGAGCTGTTTTTT. Protein product: CASRSDRGVTGELFF.

The chain links TRBV6-6 to TRBJ2-1; 8 nucleotides line up with TRBD1. V lost 7 bases, J lost 4 bases, and 6 bases stayed unmatched. The CDR3 sequence is 14 residues long. CDR1 is MNHNY, CDR2 SVGAGI, per germline (reference sequence). CDR3 residues: CASMRTGIYNEQFF. CDR3 nucleotide sequence: TGTGCCAGCATGCGGACAGGGATTTACAATGAGCAGTTCTTC.

This chain links TRBV6-5 with TRBJ1-6; D is unresolved. Germline CDR1 MNHEY, CDR2 SVGAGI. This CDR3 contains 14 residues. V was clipped by 6 bases and J by 8 bases, with 14 bases between them. The CDR3 protein is CASSRPVSDSPLHF. The DNA for the CDR3 is TGTGCCAGCAGCCGTCCAGTATCCGATTCACCCCTCCACTTT.

The gene calls are TRBV25-1 and TRBJ1-2, with TRBD1 identical over 7 bases. In germline, CDR1 is MGHDK, CDR2 SYGVNS. The CDR3 is made up of 12 amino acids. The V segment lost 4 bases and the J segment 8 bases; nucleotides outside the gene matches: 4. The CDR3 loop is CASSGQGRGYTF. The CDR3 DNA sequence: TGTGCCAGCAGTGGACAGGGCCGCGGCTACACCTTC.

The rearrangement joins TRBV13 to TRBJ2-1; D is perhaps TRBD2 (5 bases). Germline CDR1 is PRHDT and CDR2 is FYEKMQ (reference sequence). This CDR3 has 14 residues. Trimming took 0 bases from V and 12 from J, leaving 15 bases between them. Here the CDR3 reads CASSLGQPSGRQFF. CDR3 in DNA: TGTGCCAGCAGCTTAGGACAGCCATCGGGGAGGCAGTTCTTC.